These T cell receptor beta chains were read from a single sample in a study of blood T cell repertoires in COVID-19. Here immunoSEQ multiplex PCR was the method, and the copy in TCRdb shows in-frame clones only, minus some. Counted here are roughly 250,000 clones, roughly 84% occurring once; the ten biggest clones make up 1.5%. The sequenced sample consisted of peripheral blood. The receptors shown here come from a woman in her thirties or forties who had recovered from COVID-19. CDR3s include the opening cysteine and the closing phenylalanine or tryptophan. The order of the fields is CDR3 length, V gene, clone size, D gene, J gene, CDR3 DNA, CDR3 protein. A D gene is named only where the DNA matches it firmly. The listing skips clone size in some rows; elsewhere it reads once, few, many or a size class.

len: 14
v_gene: TRBV7-9
abundance: NA
d_gene: TRBD2
j_gene: TRBJ2-1
CDR3nt: TGTGCCAGCAGCCAGAGCGGGACCTACAATGAGCAGTTCTTC
CDR3aa: CASSQSGTYNEQFF

len: 15
v_gene: TRBV5-1
abundance: NA
d_gene: TRBD2
j_gene: TRBJ2-5
CDR3nt: TGCGCCAGCAAGGTAGCGGGGGACAACGGGGAGACCCAGTACTTC
CDR3aa: CASKVAGDNGETQYF

len: 16
v_gene: TRBV6-6
abundance: NA
d_gene: TRBD1
j_gene: TRBJ2-3
CDR3nt: TGTGCCAGCAGATGGACAGGGGGCGTTCAGGCAGATACGCAGTATTTT
CDR3aa: CASRWTGGVQADTQYF

len: 14
v_gene: TRBV19
abundance: NA
d_gene: NA
j_gene: TRBJ1-1
CDR3nt: TGTGCCAGTAGTACTGGGAGATCCTACACTGAAGCTTTCTTT
CDR3aa: CASSTGRSYTEAFF

len: 14
v_gene: TRBV15
abundance: NA
d_gene: NA
j_gene: TRBJ1-5
CDR3nt: TGTGCCACCAGCAGGACAAGAGTAAATCAGCCCCAGCATTTT
CDR3aa: CATSRTRVNQPQHF

len: 14
v_gene: TRBV6-5
abundance: NA
d_gene: NA
j_gene: TRBJ2-2
CDR3nt: TGTGCCAGCAGTTACTCGAACAGTGCCGGGGAGCTGTTTTTT
CDR3aa: CASSYSNSAGELFF

len: 11
v_gene: TRBV11-3
abundance: NA
d_gene: TRBD1
j_gene: TRBJ1-1
CDR3nt: TGTGCCAGCAGCCAGGGGACAGTAGCTTTCTTT
CDR3aa: CASSQGTVAFF

len: 15
v_gene: TRBV5-1
abundance: NA
d_gene: NA
j_gene: TRBJ2-5
CDR3nt: TGCGCCAGCAGCTCTGGACTAGTGGGGGCCGAGACCCAGTACTTC
CDR3aa: CASSSGLVGAETQYF

len: 15
v_gene: TRBV7-8
abundance: NA
d_gene: TRBD2
j_gene: TRBJ2-5
CDR3nt: TGTGCCAGCAGCTGGGGACTAGCAGTACGGGAGACCCAGTACTTC
CDR3aa: CASSWGLAVRETQYF

len: 15
v_gene: TRBV28
abundance: NA
d_gene: NA
j_gene: TRBJ1-4
CDR3nt: TGTGCCAGCACCCCCCGGACAATCACTAATGAAAAACTGTTTTTT
CDR3aa: CASTPRTITNEKLFF

len: 14
v_gene: TRBV2
abundance: NA
d_gene: TRBD1
j_gene: TRBJ1-4
CDR3nt: TGTGCCAGCAGTAGGGACAGACTTAATGAAAAACTGTTTTTT
CDR3aa: CASSRDRLNEKLFF

len: 13
v_gene: TRBV30
abundance: NA
d_gene: NA
j_gene: TRBJ1-5
CDR3nt: TGTGCCTGGAGTCGGGATAGCAATCAGCCCCAGCATTTT
CDR3aa: CAWSRDSNQPQHF

len: 15
v_gene: TRBV6-4
abundance: many
d_gene: NA
j_gene: TRBJ2-6
CDR3nt: TGTGCCAGCAGTAGCGGCCGTTCTGGGGCCAACGTCCTGACTTTC
CDR3aa: CASSSGRSGANVLTF

len: 17
v_gene: TRBV9
abundance: NA
d_gene: NA
j_gene: TRBJ1-3
CDR3nt: TGTGCCAGCAGCCCTCCCCACCAGGGGAAATCTGGAAACACCATATATTTT
CDR3aa: CASSPPHQGKSGNTIYF

len: 17
v_gene: TRBV7-8
abundance: NA
d_gene: NA
j_gene: TRBJ2-6
CDR3nt: TGTGCCAGCAGCTTAAGCGGCAGAAACTCTGGGGCCAACGTCCTGACTTTC
CDR3aa: CASSLSGRNSGANVLTF

len: 13
v_gene: TRBV11-2
abundance: few
d_gene: TRBD1
j_gene: TRBJ1-5
CDR3nt: TGTGCCAGCAGCCGAGACAGGGGCCAGCCCCAGCATTTT
CDR3aa: CASSRDRGQPQHF

len: 18
v_gene: TRBV5-1
abundance: NA
d_gene: TRBD1
j_gene: TRBJ2-3
CDR3nt: TGCGCCAGCAGCTTCAGACCTGATCCGGGACAGGGGCCAGATACGCAGTATTTT
CDR3aa: CASSFRPDPGQGPDTQYF

len: 16
v_gene: TRBV14
abundance: NA
d_gene: TRBD1
j_gene: TRBJ2-3
CDR3nt: TGTGCCAGCAGTCTCCGGACAGGGCGCGGCACAGATACGCAGTATTTT
CDR3aa: CASSLRTGRGTDTQYF

len: 15
v_gene: TRBV5-1
abundance: NA
d_gene: NA
j_gene: TRBJ2-1
CDR3nt: TGCGCCAGCAGCCCAGGGTCGGTCTCCTACAATGAGCAGTTCTTC
CDR3aa: CASSPGSVSYNEQFF

len: 16
v_gene: TRBV2
abundance: few
d_gene: NA
j_gene: TRBJ2-2
CDR3nt: TGTGCCAGCAGTGAAGTGAGTCTCACGAACACCGGGGAGCTGTTTTTT
CDR3aa: CASSEVSLTNTGELFF

len: 12
v_gene: TRBV6-5
abundance: few
d_gene: NA
j_gene: TRBJ1-3
CDR3nt: TGTGCCAGCCTGAGCTCTGGAAACACCATATATTTT
CDR3aa: CASLSSGNTIYF

len: 16
v_gene: TRBV10-3
abundance: NA
d_gene: NA
j_gene: TRBJ1-2
CDR3nt: TGTGCCATCAGTGGGCCTGACAGGCCCACTAACTATGGCTACACCTTC
CDR3aa: CAISGPDRPTNYGYTF

len: 13
v_gene: TRBV27
abundance: medium-sized
d_gene: NA
j_gene: TRBJ1-5
CDR3nt: TGTGCCAGCAGTTTAGGGGCGAATCAGCCCCAGCATTTT
CDR3aa: CASSLGANQPQHF

len: 13
v_gene: TRBV6-5
abundance: NA
d_gene: TRBD1
j_gene: TRBJ1-2
CDR3nt: TGTGCCAGCAGCTTCAGGGGGGACTATGGCTACACCTTC
CDR3aa: CASSFRGDYGYTF

len: 13
v_gene: TRBV6-6
abundance: NA
d_gene: NA
j_gene: TRBJ1-2
CDR3nt: TGTGCCAGCAGTCCTAGACAGGACTATGGCTACACCTTC
CDR3aa: CASSPRQDYGYTF

len: 15
v_gene: TRBV28
abundance: NA
d_gene: NA
j_gene: TRBJ1-4
CDR3nt: TGTGCCAGCGGAAGACGGACACCAACTAATGAAAAACTGTTTTTT
CDR3aa: CASGRRTPTNEKLFF

len: 14
v_gene: TRBV27
abundance: NA
d_gene: TRBD2
j_gene: TRBJ2-7
CDR3nt: TGTGCCAGCAGGGCGGGGGTTAGCTCCTACGAGCAGTACTTC
CDR3aa: CASRAGVSSYEQYF

len: 15
v_gene: TRBV11-2
abundance: once
d_gene: NA
j_gene: TRBJ1-2
CDR3nt: TGTGCCAGCAGCTCAGCGCGGCGGCCTAACTATGGCTACACCTTC
CDR3aa: CASSSARRPNYGYTF

len: 15
v_gene: TRBV19
abundance: NA
d_gene: TRBD2
j_gene: TRBJ2-7
CDR3nt: TGTGCCAGTACCCGGACTAGCGGAGGATCCTACGAGCAGTACTTC
CDR3aa: CASTRTSGGSYEQYF

len: 14
v_gene: TRBV5-1
abundance: NA
d_gene: NA
j_gene: TRBJ2-1
CDR3nt: TGCGCCAGCAGCTTCTCGCGGCAATACAATGAGCAGTTCTTC
CDR3aa: CASSFSRQYNEQFF

len: 13
v_gene: TRBV30
abundance: NA
d_gene: NA
j_gene: TRBJ1-3
CDR3nt: TGTGCCTGGACCCGAGGGCCTGGAAACACCATATATTTT
CDR3aa: CAWTRGPGNTIYF

len: 16
v_gene: TRBV7-2
abundance: NA
d_gene: NA
j_gene: TRBJ2-7
CDR3nt: TGTGCCAGCAGCTTAATAGGGGGACGCACGTCCTACGAGCAGTACTTC
CDR3aa: CASSLIGGRTSYEQYF

len: 15
v_gene: TRBV6-5
abundance: NA
d_gene: NA
j_gene: TRBJ2-2
CDR3nt: TGTGCCAGCAGTCACAGGGTTGGGTACACCGGGGAGCTGTTTTTT
CDR3aa: CASSHRVGYTGELFF

len: 14
v_gene: TRBV3-1/TRBV3-2
abundance: NA
d_gene: TRBD1
j_gene: TRBJ1-2
CDR3nt: TGTGCCAGCAGTAATCCGGGACAGAACTATGGCTACACCTTC
CDR3aa: CASSNPGQNYGYTF

len: 14
v_gene: TRBV10-3
abundance: NA
d_gene: TRBD1
j_gene: TRBJ2-1
CDR3nt: TGTGCCATCATGGGGACAGCCTCCTACAATGAGCAGTTCTTC
CDR3aa: CAIMGTASYNEQFF

len: 17
v_gene: TRBV27
abundance: NA
d_gene: TRBD1
j_gene: TRBJ2-5
CDR3nt: TGTGCCAGCAGTTTATTAGGGACAGGGTCGAGCGAGGAGACCCAGTACTTC
CDR3aa: CASSLLGTGSSEETQYF

len: 11
v_gene: TRBV6-6
abundance: NA
d_gene: NA
j_gene: TRBJ1-3
CDR3nt: TGTGCCAGCAGCCCGGACCGCGGGATATATTTT
CDR3aa: CASSPDRGIYF

len: 15
v_gene: TRBV3-1/TRBV3-2
abundance: NA
d_gene: TRBD2
j_gene: TRBJ2-3
CDR3nt: TGTGCCAGCAGCACCCGGACTAGATTCACAGATACGCAGTATTTT
CDR3aa: CASSTRTRFTDTQYF

len: 15
v_gene: TRBV4-1
abundance: once
d_gene: TRBD1
j_gene: TRBJ2-7
CDR3nt: TGCGCCAGCAGCCAAGCCGGGACAGGGATCGACGAGCAGTACTTC
CDR3aa: CASSQAGTGIDEQYF

len: 13
v_gene: TRBV28
abundance: NA
d_gene: NA
j_gene: TRBJ2-2
CDR3nt: TGTGCCAGCAGGGGGCCGAACACCGGGGAGCTGTTTTTT
CDR3aa: CASRGPNTGELFF

len: 20
v_gene: TRBV7-8
abundance: NA
d_gene: TRBD1
j_gene: TRBJ2-7
CDR3nt: TGTGCCAGCAGCCCCAGAGGGACAGGGATACGGAAATCGAGCTCCTACGAGCAGTACTTC
CDR3aa: CASSPRGTGIRKSSSYEQYF

len: 15
v_gene: TRBV18
abundance: NA
d_gene: TRBD1
j_gene: TRBJ1-1
CDR3nt: TGTGCCAGCTCACCTTGGCAGGGGGCGAACACTGAAGCTTTCTTT
CDR3aa: CASSPWQGANTEAFF

len: 15
v_gene: TRBV5-1
abundance: NA
d_gene: TRBD1
j_gene: TRBJ2-7
CDR3nt: TGCGCCAGCAGCTTGAACCCGGGACAGGGCACCGAGCAGTACTTC
CDR3aa: CASSLNPGQGTEQYF

len: 15
v_gene: TRBV6-5
abundance: NA
d_gene: TRBD1
j_gene: TRBJ1-4
CDR3nt: TGTGCCAGCAGCCGGACCCCAGGGGGGAGAGAAAAACTGTTTTTT
CDR3aa: CASSRTPGGREKLFF

len: 17
v_gene: TRBV12-5
abundance: once
d_gene: NA
j_gene: TRBJ1-1
CDR3nt: TGTGCTAGTGGTGTGATTAATTGGGACTCCAGGAACACTGAAGCTTTCTTT
CDR3aa: CASGVINWDSRNTEAFF

len: 15
v_gene: TRBV10-3
abundance: NA
d_gene: NA
j_gene: TRBJ2-4
CDR3nt: TGTGCCATCAGTGTAGGGGACTCGACCAAAAACATTCAGTACTTC
CDR3aa: CAISVGDSTKNIQYF

len: 12
v_gene: TRBV6-5
abundance: once
d_gene: NA
j_gene: TRBJ1-1
CDR3nt: TGTGCCAGCAGGCCTCCGGTAACTGAAGCTTTCTTT
CDR3aa: CASRPPVTEAFF

len: 13
v_gene: TRBV13
abundance: NA
d_gene: NA
j_gene: TRBJ2-1
CDR3nt: TGTGCCAGCAATCGACAGGAGTACAATGAGCAGTTCTTC
CDR3aa: CASNRQEYNEQFF

len: 15
v_gene: TRBV27
abundance: once
d_gene: NA
j_gene: TRBJ2-7
CDR3nt: TGTGCCAGCAGTTTATGGAAAGGGGGTGGGTACGAGCAGTACTTC
CDR3aa: CASSLWKGGGYEQYF

len: 13
v_gene: TRBV28
abundance: few
d_gene: NA
j_gene: TRBJ1-1
CDR3nt: TGTGCCAGCAGTCTCAGGGTGAACACTGAAGCTTTCTTT
CDR3aa: CASSLRVNTEAFF